One and the same sample provided the 8 T cell receptor beta chains below, sequenced in a study of beta chain features in type 1 diabetes. These receptors lack a known antigen. As every portion of the isolated RNA was reverse transcribed, the sequencing read expressed TCRB transcripts. Using immunoSEQ multiplex PCR, the repertoire was profiled, and TCRdb retains in-frame clones only, with some absent. The profile covers 140,000 to 150,000 clones, with less than 15% appearing a single time and under 1.5% taken by the ten largest. Study observations and caveats: All four CD4+ subsets of Type 1 diabetes patients contained TCRB CDR3s that were moderately but significantly shorter.

The sequencing input was central memory CD4+ T cells from blood. Every receptor here comes from a young man with type 1 diabetes.

V usage is TRBV12-5 and J usage is TRBJ1-5; D gene ambiguous. The CDR3 contains 16 residues. The V gene's germline CDR1 is LGHNT and CDR2 FRNRAP. The V and J ends lost 3 bases and 2 bases respectively, with 14 bases between them. The CDR3 bases are TGTGCTAGTGGTTTAAACTTTGCGGTGGGCAATCAGCCCCAGCATTTT. Protein: CASGLNFAVGNQPQHF.

This clone was seen a handful of times. The V and J genes are TRBV5-1 and TRBJ1-6; D not resolved. In germline, CDR1 is SGHRS, CDR2 YFSETQ. V gave up 0 bases and J gave up 10 bases, with 8 bases separating them. The CDR3 length is 13 residues. CDR3 in amino acids: CASSLDQKSPLHF. The CDR3 DNA reads TGCGCCAGCAGCTTGGATCAGAAATCACCCCTCCACTTT.

The chain joins TRBV7-2 to TRBJ2-5; D unresolved. CDR3 length equals 13 residues. V lost 4 bases, J lost 3 bases, and 9 bases lay in between. Germline CDR1 is SGHTA and CDR2 is FQGNSA. In DNA form, the CDR3 reads TGTGCCAGCAGCTCCTACACAGAAGAGACCCAGTACTTC. This sequence encodes CASSSYTEETQYF. Drawing the rest from reference TRBV7-2 and TRBJ2-5, the complete variable domain is GAGVSQSPSNKVTEKGKDVELRCDPISGHTALYWYRQSLGQGLEFLIYFQGNSAPDKSGLPSDRFSAERTGGSVSTLTIQRTQQEDSAVYLCASSSYTEETQYFGPGTRLLVL.

This clone was counted a few times. This chain uses TRBV7-2 with TRBJ2-5; TRBD2 is a possible D gene (6 bases). V gave up 1 base and J gave up 2 bases, with 8 bases separating them. Per germline, CDR1 SGHTA and CDR2 FQGNSA. The CDR3 totals 14 residues. In nucleotides, the CDR3 is TGTGCCAGCAGCTTAGGGCGGGGACAAGAGACCCAGTACTTC. This encodes CASSLGRGQETQYF.

V usage is TRBV6-6 and J usage is TRBJ1-2; 10 nucleotides align to TRBD1. Per the germline V gene, CDR1 is MNHNY and CDR2 is SVGAGI (reference sequence). V shed 6 bases and J 3 bases; nucleotides not matched to a gene: 10. The CDR3 is made up of 16 amino acids. The CDR3 DNA is TGTGCCAGCAGCGACCCCGGACAGGGGGTCTACTATGGCTACACCTTC. It is translated as CASSDPGQGVYYGYTF.

This clone was counted a few times. The gene calls are TRBV7-2 and TRBJ1-5; no clear D gene. CDR1 is SGHTA and CDR2 is FQGNSA in the germline V gene. Deletions cut 6 bases from V and 9 bases from J, with 12 bases between. This CDR3 comprises 12 residues. As DNA, the CDR3 is TGTGCCAGCAGGACGGGTGGAGGGCCCCAGCATTTT. Translated, it gives CASRTGGGPQHF.

The chain joins TRBV5-1 to TRBJ2-6; no clear D. CDR1 and CDR2 (germline): SGHRS, YFSETQ. With 4 bases removed from V and 1 base from J, the gap between germline ends came to 9 bases. This CDR3 spans 15 amino acids. The CDR3 loop reads CASSALISGANVLTF. The CDR3 nucleotides are TGCGCCAGCAGCGCTCTGATTTCTGGGGCCAACGTCCTGACTTTC.

The V call is TRBV7-2, the J call TRBJ2-7, with D possibly being TRBD2 (6 bases). The CDR3 spans 13 residues. The ends were cut back, 11 bases at V and 3 bases at J, with 17 bases in the middle. The V gene's germline CDR1 is SGHTA and CDR2 FQGNSA. The CDR3 DNA sequence: TGTGCCTGCTCCCGGGACTCCTTCTACGAGCAGTACTTC. Translated: CACSRDSFYEQYF.